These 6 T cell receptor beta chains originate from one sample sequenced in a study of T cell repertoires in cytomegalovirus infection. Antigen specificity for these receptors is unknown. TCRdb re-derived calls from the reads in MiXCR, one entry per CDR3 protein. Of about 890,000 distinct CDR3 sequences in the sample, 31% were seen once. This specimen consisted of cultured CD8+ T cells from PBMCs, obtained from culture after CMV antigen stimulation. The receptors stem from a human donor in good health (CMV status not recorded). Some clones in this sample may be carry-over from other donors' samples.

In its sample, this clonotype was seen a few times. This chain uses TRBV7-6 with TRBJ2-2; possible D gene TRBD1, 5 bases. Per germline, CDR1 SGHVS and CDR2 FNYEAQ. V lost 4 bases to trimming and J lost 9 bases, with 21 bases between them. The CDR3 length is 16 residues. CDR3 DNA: TGTGCCAGCAGCTATTCAGTAACAGGACACTCGAGGGAGCTGTTTTTT. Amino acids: CASSYSVTGHSRELFF. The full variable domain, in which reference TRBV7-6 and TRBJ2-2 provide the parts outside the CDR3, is GAGVSQSPRYKVTKRGQDVALRCDPISGHVSLYWYRQALGQGPEFLTYFNYEAQQDKSGLPNDRFSAERPEGSISTLTIQRTEQRDSAMYRCASSYSVTGHSRELFFGEGSRLTVL.

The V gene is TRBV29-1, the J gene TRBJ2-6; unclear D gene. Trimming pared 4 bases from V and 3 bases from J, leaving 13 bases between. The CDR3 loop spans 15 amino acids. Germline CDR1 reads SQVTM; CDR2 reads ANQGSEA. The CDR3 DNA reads TGCAGCGTTGTAAGTTGGGATGATGGGGCCAACGTCCTGACTTTC. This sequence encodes CSVVSWDDGANVLTF.

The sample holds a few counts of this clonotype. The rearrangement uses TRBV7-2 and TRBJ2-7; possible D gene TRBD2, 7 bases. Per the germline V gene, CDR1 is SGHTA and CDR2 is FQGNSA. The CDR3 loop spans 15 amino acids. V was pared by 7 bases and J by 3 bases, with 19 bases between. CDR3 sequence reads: CASIHPGGADYEQYF. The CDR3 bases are TGTGCCAGCATCCACCCGGGGGGCGCGGACTACGAGCAGTACTTC.

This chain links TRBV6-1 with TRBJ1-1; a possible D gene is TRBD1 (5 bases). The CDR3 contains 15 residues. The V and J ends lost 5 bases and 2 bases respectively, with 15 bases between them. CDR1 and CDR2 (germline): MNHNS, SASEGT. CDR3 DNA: TGTGCCAGCAGTTACCTTGGGGCCTACAACACTGAAGCTTTCTTT. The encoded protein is CASSYLGAYNTEAFF.

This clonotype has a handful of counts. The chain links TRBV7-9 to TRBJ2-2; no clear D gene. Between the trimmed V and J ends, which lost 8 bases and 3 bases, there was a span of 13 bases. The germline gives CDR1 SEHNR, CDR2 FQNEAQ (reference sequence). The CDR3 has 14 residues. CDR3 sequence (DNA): TGTGCCAGCGGCATACGTGAGGACACCGGGGAGCTGTTTTTT. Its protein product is CASGIREDTGELFF.

The CDR3 coding sequence is TGTGCCATCTCGGGTGGGACTAGCGGGGGTAGCTCCTACAATGAGCAGTTCTTC. This encodes CAISGGTSGGSSYNEQFF. The chain is built from TRBV2 and TRBJ2-1, with TRBD2 matching over 14 bases. The trim removed 10 bases at V and 0 bases at J, leaving 11 bases unmatched. CDR1 and CDR2 (germline): SNHLY, FYNNEI. This CDR3 is built from 18 residues. Supplemented by reference TRBV2 and TRBJ2-1, the full variable domain reads EPEVTQTPSHQVTQMGQEVILRCVPISNHLYFYWYRQILGQKVEFLVSFYNNEISEKSEIFDDQFSVERPDGSNFTLKIRSTKLEDSAMYFCAISGGTSGGSSYNEQFFGPGTRLTVL.